This TCR beta chain was identified during a study of graft-versus-host responses after intestinal transplantation. Broader study findings: GvH clonotypes were identified within recipient marrow, with a subset emerging first in ileum or blood. Those patients showing graft-donor T cell macrochimerism displayed high graft-versus-host to host-versus-graft clonal ratios in allografts.

A note on this clone: Its specificity is not known. The CDR3 carries no conserved terminal phenylalanine or tryptophan, so it likely arises from a read error. No DNA is shown, since the ends of the CDR3 on it are uncertain; the CDR3 is the one TCRdb lists.

Measured with immunoSEQ multiplex PCR; TCRdb has only the in-frame clones, and not every one. Among some 1,800 clones listed, around nine tenths were seen once. CDR1 is LNHNV and CDR2 is YYDKDF in the germline V gene (reference sequence). The CDR3 is 8 residues long, ends included. Both intraepithelial and lamina propria lymphocytes were released by processing graft tissue. Sample: ileum tissue, taken approximately 350 days after intestinal transplantation. V usage is TRBV15 and J usage is TRBJ2-7. This clonotype originated in a human patient who received an intestinal transplant, so some T cells may come from the graft donor. CDR3: CATSSSGL.